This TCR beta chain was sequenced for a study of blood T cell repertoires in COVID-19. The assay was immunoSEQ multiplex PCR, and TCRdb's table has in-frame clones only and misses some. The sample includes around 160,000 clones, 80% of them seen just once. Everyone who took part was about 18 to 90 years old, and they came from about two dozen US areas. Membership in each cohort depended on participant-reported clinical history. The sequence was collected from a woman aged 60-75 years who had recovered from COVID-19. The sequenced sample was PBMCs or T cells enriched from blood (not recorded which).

The CDR3 here is CASSPDRGRGKPQHF. The CDR3 nucleotides are TGTGCCAGTAGCCCTGACAGGGGCCGGGGGAAGCCCCAGCATTTT. The V gene is TRBV19, the J gene TRBJ1-5; 8 nucleotides match TRBD1. The CDR3 is 15 amino acids. J lost 8 bases, V lost 6 bases, and 12 bases had no gene match. The germline V gene encodes CDR1 LNHDA and CDR2 SQIVND (reference sequence).